This is a list of T cell receptor beta chains from one sample in a study of radiotherapy plus CTLA-4 blockade in lung cancer. The table came from immunoSEQ multiplex PCR; TCRdb's copy has only in-frame clones and leaves some out. The sample includes about 87,000 clones, about 88% seen only once; the top ten take approximately 16%. The material sequenced was peripheral blood, taken from a patient treated with radiotherapy plus ipilimumab. The source is a human donor with non-small cell lung cancer that progressed on radiotherapy plus ipilimumab. The CDR3 runs from the conserved cysteine through the conserved F or W. The order of the fields is CDR3 protein, V gene, clone size, J gene. The size field is filled for only some rows; it gives once, few, many or a size class.

cdr3_aa: CASSLAANEKLFF
v_call: TRBV27
clone_size: -
j_call: TRBJ1-4

cdr3_aa: CASSLGSNTGELFF
v_call: TRBV7-9
clone_size: -
j_call: TRBJ2-2

cdr3_aa: CASSLGLVGSGELFF
v_call: TRBV7-8
clone_size: -
j_call: TRBJ2-2

cdr3_aa: CASSYTGSGANVLTF
v_call: TRBV6-5
clone_size: -
j_call: TRBJ2-6

cdr3_aa: CASRNYAGGPYEQYF
v_call: TRBV6-5
clone_size: -
j_call: TRBJ2-7

cdr3_aa: CASSPRGTRQVKETQYF
v_call: TRBV5-1
clone_size: -
j_call: TRBJ2-5

cdr3_aa: CASSQAKGVGQVSYGYTF
v_call: TRBV4-2
clone_size: -
j_call: TRBJ1-2

cdr3_aa: CAISDGQGKVGEQYF
v_call: TRBV10-3
clone_size: -
j_call: TRBJ2-7

cdr3_aa: CASSLEGANYGYTF
v_call: TRBV7-8
clone_size: -
j_call: TRBJ1-2

cdr3_aa: CASSAPATGVAGELFF
v_call: TRBV9
clone_size: once
j_call: TRBJ2-2

cdr3_aa: CASSESLGGGLYGYTF
v_call: TRBV25-1
clone_size: once
j_call: TRBJ1-2

cdr3_aa: CASRAGEWSEQFF
v_call: TRBV7-9
clone_size: -
j_call: TRBJ2-1

cdr3_aa: CASSDRAATNEKLFF
v_call: TRBV6-6
clone_size: -
j_call: TRBJ1-4

cdr3_aa: CASSLMTSNYGYTF
v_call: TRBV5-5
clone_size: once
j_call: TRBJ1-2

cdr3_aa: CASSLGGSGYEQYF
v_call: TRBV7-9
clone_size: -
j_call: TRBJ2-7

cdr3_aa: CASSGQGGGNTEAFF
v_call: TRBV9
clone_size: -
j_call: TRBJ1-1

cdr3_aa: CASSPVGQEAFF
v_call: TRBV18
clone_size: -
j_call: TRBJ1-1

cdr3_aa: CAWSFDSGANVLTF
v_call: TRBV30
clone_size: -
j_call: TRBJ2-6

cdr3_aa: CASSEGGWGEKLFF
v_call: TRBV9
clone_size: -
j_call: TRBJ1-4

cdr3_aa: CASSSTVYGYTF
v_call: TRBV14
clone_size: -
j_call: TRBJ1-2

cdr3_aa: CASTPAVPGNTGELFF
v_call: TRBV5-1
clone_size: once
j_call: TRBJ2-2

cdr3_aa: CSASRTGELFF
v_call: TRBV20-1
clone_size: few
j_call: TRBJ2-2

cdr3_aa: CSAKGGTEAFF
v_call: TRBV20-1
clone_size: -
j_call: TRBJ1-1

cdr3_aa: CASTLPQGSGNTIYF
v_call: TRBV2
clone_size: -
j_call: TRBJ1-3

cdr3_aa: CASSLGGGGYTF
v_call: TRBV2
clone_size: -
j_call: TRBJ1-2

cdr3_aa: CASSLGINTEAFF
v_call: TRBV7-9
clone_size: -
j_call: TRBJ1-1

cdr3_aa: CASSQGIGAGASYNEQFF
v_call: TRBV4-2
clone_size: -
j_call: TRBJ2-1

cdr3_aa: CASSYSRGGYGELFF
v_call: TRBV6-5
clone_size: few
j_call: TRBJ2-2

cdr3_aa: CSARAVHGYTF
v_call: TRBV20-1
clone_size: -
j_call: TRBJ1-2

cdr3_aa: CASSRAGQEQYF
v_call: TRBV7-9
clone_size: -
j_call: TRBJ2-7

cdr3_aa: CASSLGGLATSEQYF
v_call: TRBV5-4
clone_size: -
j_call: TRBJ2-7

cdr3_aa: CASSLGRRADSPLHF
v_call: TRBV7-2
clone_size: -
j_call: TRBJ1-6

cdr3_aa: CASSPQGDTGELFF
v_call: TRBV4-2
clone_size: -
j_call: TRBJ2-2

cdr3_aa: CASSPGAYSNQPQHF
v_call: TRBV19
clone_size: -
j_call: TRBJ1-5

cdr3_aa: CASSRDSPETQYF
v_call: TRBV7-2
clone_size: -
j_call: TRBJ2-5

cdr3_aa: CASRGVVTGELFF
v_call: TRBV6-1
clone_size: -
j_call: TRBJ2-2

cdr3_aa: CASSPVEGSRRYGYTF
v_call: TRBV7-2
clone_size: -
j_call: TRBJ1-2

cdr3_aa: CASRTSYHEQYF
v_call: TRBV2
clone_size: -
j_call: TRBJ2-7

cdr3_aa: CASSPPGPEAFF
v_call: TRBV5-1
clone_size: -
j_call: TRBJ1-1

cdr3_aa: CASSLRAESYEQYF
v_call: TRBV5-5
clone_size: -
j_call: TRBJ2-7

cdr3_aa: CATSGLGTGARDGYTF
v_call: TRBV15
clone_size: -
j_call: TRBJ1-2

cdr3_aa: CASSDSSAEAFF
v_call: TRBV6-1
clone_size: -
j_call: TRBJ1-1

cdr3_aa: CAWSVSRTDVQRPQHF
v_call: TRBV30
clone_size: -
j_call: TRBJ1-5

cdr3_aa: CASSPGQGTQFF
v_call: TRBV18
clone_size: -
j_call: TRBJ2-1

cdr3_aa: CASSTRQGSNQPQHF
v_call: TRBV19
clone_size: -
j_call: TRBJ1-5

cdr3_aa: CATQLARSSYEQYF
v_call: TRBV2
clone_size: -
j_call: TRBJ2-7

cdr3_aa: CASSLAVGSYNEQFF
v_call: TRBV4-1
clone_size: once
j_call: TRBJ2-1

cdr3_aa: CASSFRGLQETQYF
v_call: TRBV19
clone_size: -
j_call: TRBJ2-5

cdr3_aa: CASSLEGYEQFF
v_call: TRBV27
clone_size: -
j_call: TRBJ2-1

cdr3_aa: CASSKPGTGGDTLQYF
v_call: TRBV19
clone_size: -
j_call: TRBJ2-7

cdr3_aa: CASSQDPQGPFNYGYTF
v_call: TRBV4-1
clone_size: -
j_call: TRBJ1-2

cdr3_aa: CASSVGIGEGDGYTF
v_call: TRBV9
clone_size: once
j_call: TRBJ1-2

cdr3_aa: CASSGEYEQYF
v_call: TRBV5-1
clone_size: -
j_call: TRBJ2-7